This T cell receptor (beta chain) came from a study of T cell changes during pregnancy in multiple sclerosis (dated by TCRdb to the late 2010s). With regard to the full study: In women with multiple sclerosis, the researchers looked at how the T cell repertoire shifted as pregnancy progressed.

V was cut back by 5 bases and J by 0 bases, leaving a gap of 13 bases between them. Counted from cysteine to phenylalanine, this CDR3 has 15 amino acids. Of all the DNA, just the CDR3 is kept, 45 bases in frame from base 1. The CDR1 and CDR2 encoded by the germline V gene (reference sequence) are SGHKS and YYEKEE. Of note for this clone: Its recognized antigen is unknown. No much larger clonotype is one base removed from it; base qualities were not supplied.

Receptor amplification or capture employed the immunoSEQ multiplex PCR assay. What TCRdb holds here is the immuneACCESS table cut down to in-frame rearrangements. Part of the clones is not present; checked against another copy, under half of the missing clones reflect an unresolved V gene, and the others are unexplained. The sample table records tens of thousands of clones; around nine tenths of these occur just once. The leading ten clones occupy 0.58% of the sample. The origin of this receptor is a female donor with multiple sclerosis, enrolled in a pregnancy study. The V and J genes are TRBV5-5 and TRBJ2-3; the D segment cannot be called with confidence. Specimen: CD4+ T cells from peripheral blood mononuclear cells, collected in the first trimester of pregnancy. In nucleotide form, the sequence is TGTGCCAGCAGGACGACTCCTACTAGCACAGATACGCAGTATTTT. Translated, it reads CASRTTPTSTDTQYF.